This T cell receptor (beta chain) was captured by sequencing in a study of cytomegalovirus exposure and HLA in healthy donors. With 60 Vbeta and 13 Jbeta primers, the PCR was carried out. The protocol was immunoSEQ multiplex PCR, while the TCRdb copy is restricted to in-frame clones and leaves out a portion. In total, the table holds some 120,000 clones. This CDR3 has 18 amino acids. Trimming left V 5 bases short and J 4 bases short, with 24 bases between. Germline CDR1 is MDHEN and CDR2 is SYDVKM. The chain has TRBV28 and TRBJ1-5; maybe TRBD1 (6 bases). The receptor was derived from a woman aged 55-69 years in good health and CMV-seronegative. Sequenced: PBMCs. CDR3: CASSIPLRAGGLNQPQHF. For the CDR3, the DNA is TGTGCCAGCAGTATTCCCCTCCGAGCGGGGGGCCTGAATCAGCCCCAGCATTTT.